This entry is about one T cell receptor (beta chain). What it binds is unknown. The data belong to a study of radiotherapy plus CTLA-4 blockade in lung cancer. Whole-study findings and limits: Response was reportedly best predicted by early blood T cell clone dynamics, with interferon-beta. Tumor-origin TCR clones grew in blood after radiotherapy plus ipilimumab.

It was focal radiation plus CTLA-4 blockade with ipilimumab that patients with chemo-refractory metastatic non-small-cell lung cancer received. TCRdb's table, derived via immunoSEQ multiplex PCR, lists solely in-frame clones and lacks some. The sample carries 45,000 to 55,000 clones, nearly 90% recorded once. V dropped 4 bases and J dropped 2; count of bases not matched to a gene: 4. This CDR3 is 14 amino acids long. Germline assignment: CDR1 LGHNA and CDR2 YSLEER. The source is a human donor with non-small cell lung cancer whose response to radiotherapy plus ipilimumab could not be evaluated. The chain is built from TRBV4-3 and TRBJ2-7, with 8 bases lining up with TRBD1. Sequenced material: peripheral blood, taken from a patient treated with radiotherapy plus ipilimumab. CDR3: CASSRDRTPYEQYF. CDR3 bases: TGCGCCAGCAGCCGGGACAGGACCCCCTACGAGCAGTACTTC.